This TCR beta chain was identified during a study of blood T cell repertoires in COVID-19. As originally analysed: Amplification from reference gene primers served as the basis for estimated nucleated cell counts. Clones were read by immunoSEQ multiplex PCR, and TCRdb kept only the in-frame ones, dropping some. V and J calls and clone size come straight from that table; D and trimming were deduced from the DNA. The sample shows about 240,000 clones, roughly 85% of them seen only once. Germline values: CDR1 SGDLS, CDR2 YYNGEE. V shed 5 bases and J 4 bases; nucleotides not matched to a gene: 12. The CDR3 runs 17 residues. This clone has just one count.

Sequenced: peripheral blood. The receptor was isolated from a woman in her late teens or twenties with acute or convalescent COVID-19. The chain recombines TRBV9 with TRBJ2-5; TRBD1 matches 12 bases. The CDR3 reads CASSLGTGGTGRETQYF. The CDR3 DNA reads TGTGCCAGCAGTCTCGGGACAGGGGGCACAGGGAGAGAGACCCAGTACTTC.